This T cell receptor (beta chain) is drawn from a study of blood T cell repertoires in COVID-19. Method: immunoSEQ multiplex PCR; TCRdb's copy keeps in-frame clones and lacks some. The repertoire holds around 140,000 clones, around 73% seen once, with more than 5% in the top ten. The germline CDR1 and CDR2 sequences are MDHEN and SYDVKM. V dropped 3 bases and J dropped 3 bases, with 15 bases sitting between them. The CDR3 runs to 15 residues. The sample was PBMCs or T cells enriched from blood (not recorded which). The chain recombines TRBV28 with TRBJ2-7, with a weak D call TRBD1 (6 bases). This receptor was obtained from a woman in her fifties or sixties who had recovered from COVID-19. The CDR3 loop reads CASSFTRTAFYEQYV. For the CDR3, the DNA is TGTGCCAGCAGTTTCACCAGGACAGCATTCTACGAGCAGTACGTC.